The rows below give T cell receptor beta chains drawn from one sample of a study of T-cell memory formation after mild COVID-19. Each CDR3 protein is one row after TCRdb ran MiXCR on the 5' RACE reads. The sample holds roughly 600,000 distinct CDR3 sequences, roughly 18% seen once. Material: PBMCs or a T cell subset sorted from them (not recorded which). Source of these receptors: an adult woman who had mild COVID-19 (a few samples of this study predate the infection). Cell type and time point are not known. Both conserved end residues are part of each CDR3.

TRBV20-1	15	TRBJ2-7	CSARLAGSRGYEQYF
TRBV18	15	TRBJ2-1	CASSPRDRAGSEQFF
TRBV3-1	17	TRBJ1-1	CASSQDRFGAENTEAFF
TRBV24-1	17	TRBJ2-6	CATSEPGQTTGANVLTF
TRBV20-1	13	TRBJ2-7	CSARTSANYEQYF
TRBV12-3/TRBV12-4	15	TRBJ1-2	CASSFMGQGFYGYTF
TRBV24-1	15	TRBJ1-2	CATSAPDRGNDGYTF
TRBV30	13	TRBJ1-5	CAWSVNRNQPQHF
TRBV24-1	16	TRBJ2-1	CATSDPTRDINNEQFF
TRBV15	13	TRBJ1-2	CATSRSTNYGYTF
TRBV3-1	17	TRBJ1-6	CASSQTRGNYGASPLHF
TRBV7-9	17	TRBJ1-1	CASSRTGEGALNTEAFF
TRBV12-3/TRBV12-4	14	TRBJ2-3	CASSQDYNTDTQYF
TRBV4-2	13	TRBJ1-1	CASSQDSWAEAFF
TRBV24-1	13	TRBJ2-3	CATSDPHTDTQYF
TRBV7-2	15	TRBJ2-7	CASSLGWDKTYEQYF
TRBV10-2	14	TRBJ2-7	CASTQTGGTYEQYF
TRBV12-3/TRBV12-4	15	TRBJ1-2	CASRGGTSGNYGYTF
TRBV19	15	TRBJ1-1	CASTTGGIVNTEAFF
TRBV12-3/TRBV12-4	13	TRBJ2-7	CASSPGVGYEQYF
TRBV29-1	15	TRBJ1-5	CSVRQGDGRNQPQHF
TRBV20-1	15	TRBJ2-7	CSARMRLAGSYEQYF
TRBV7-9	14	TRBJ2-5	CASSSIGVQETQYF
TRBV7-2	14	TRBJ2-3	CASSLTRAGDTQYF
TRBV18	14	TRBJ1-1	CASSSLQGNTEAFF
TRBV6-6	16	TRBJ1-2	CASSPKSSLGNYGYTF
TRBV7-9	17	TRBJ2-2	CASISSLAGGRTGELFF
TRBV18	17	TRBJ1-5	CASSPLSRTGGNQPQHF
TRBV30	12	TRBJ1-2	CAWSGGTHGYTF
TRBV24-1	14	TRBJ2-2	CATSDFGNTGELFF
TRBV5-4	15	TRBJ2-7	CASSLRALPSYEQYF